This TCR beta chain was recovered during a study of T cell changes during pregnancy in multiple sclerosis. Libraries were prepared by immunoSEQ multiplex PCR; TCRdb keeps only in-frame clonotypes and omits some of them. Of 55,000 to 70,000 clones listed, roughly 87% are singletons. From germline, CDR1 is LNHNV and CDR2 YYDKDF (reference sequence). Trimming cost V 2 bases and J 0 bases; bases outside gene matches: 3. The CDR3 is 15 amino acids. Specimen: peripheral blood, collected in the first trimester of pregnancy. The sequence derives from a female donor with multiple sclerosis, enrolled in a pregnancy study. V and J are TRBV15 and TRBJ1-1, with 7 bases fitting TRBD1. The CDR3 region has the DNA TGTGCCACCAGCAGATGGAGGGGGCTGAACACTGAAGCTTTCTTT. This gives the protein CATSRWRGLNTEAFF.